These 5 T cell receptor beta chains share one sample of origin, sequenced in a study of blood T cell repertoires in COVID-19. Libraries were prepared by immunoSEQ multiplex PCR; TCRdb keeps only in-frame clonotypes and omits some of them. This table has hundreds of thousands of clones, over 75% appearing once. The sequenced sample was peripheral blood. These receptors were obtained from a man in his fifties with active or convalescent COVID-19.

The rearrangement links TRBV28 to TRBJ2-3; D is uncertain. The CDR3 has 16 amino acids. Deletions cut 5 bases from V and 1 base from J, with 16 bases between. Germline CDR1 MDHEN, CDR2 SYDVKM. CDR3 nucleotide sequence: TGTGCCAGCAGTCCGCCCAATAGAATTCGCACAGATACGCAGTATTTT. It yields the protein CASSPPNRIRTDTQYF.

The V gene is TRBV5-1, the J gene TRBJ2-5, with D perhaps matching TRBD2 (5 bases). Germline V gene sequence: CDR1 SGHRS, CDR2 YFSETQ. V was pared by 0 bases and J by 4 bases, with 13 bases between. The length of the CDR3 is 15 residues. The CDR3 loop is CASSLAGGSGETQYF. The CDR3 bases are TGCGCCAGCAGCTTGGCCGGAGGTTCGGGAGAGACCCAGTACTTC.

J is TRBJ1-4 and V is TRBV28; possible D gene TRBD1, 5 bases. Germline CDR1 is MDHEN and CDR2 is SYDVKM. This CDR3 has 13 residues. The V end was cut by 3 bases, the J end by 6 bases, with 8 bases between. The CDR3 DNA reads TGTGCCAGCAGTTTGACAGCAGATGAAAAACTGTTTTTT. This sequence encodes CASSLTADEKLFF.

The chain is built from TRBV28 and TRBJ2-2; 13 bases agree with TRBD2. The CDR3 sequence is 17 residues long. J lost 7 bases, V lost 1 base, and 6 bases had no gene match. In germline, CDR1 is MDHEN, CDR2 SYDVKM. The CDR3: CASSLLGLAGVGGELFF. The CDR3 nucleotides read TGTGCCAGCAGTTTATTAGGACTAGCGGGAGTAGGCGGGGAGCTGTTTTTT.

The chain links TRBV2 to TRBJ1-1; 11 bases are a match to TRBD1. The CDR3 covers 15 residues. Germline values: CDR1 SNHLY, CDR2 FYNNEI. V was pared by 6 bases and J by 4 bases, with 7 bases of the junction left unmatched. The CDR3 DNA reads as TGTGCCAGCAGGTTGACGGGACAGGGGGGCACTGAAGCTTTCTTT. Its protein product is CASRLTGQGGTEAFF.